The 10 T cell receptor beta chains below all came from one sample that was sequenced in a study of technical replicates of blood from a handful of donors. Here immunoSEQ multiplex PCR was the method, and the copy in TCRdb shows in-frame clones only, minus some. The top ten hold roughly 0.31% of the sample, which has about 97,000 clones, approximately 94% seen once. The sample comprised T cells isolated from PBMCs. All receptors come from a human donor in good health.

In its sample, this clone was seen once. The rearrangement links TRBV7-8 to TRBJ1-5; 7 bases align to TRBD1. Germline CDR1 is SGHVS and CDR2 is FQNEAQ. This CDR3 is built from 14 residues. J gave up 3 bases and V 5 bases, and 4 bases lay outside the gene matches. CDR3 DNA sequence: TGTGCCAGCAGCCGTACAGGGGTCAATCAGCCCCAGCATTTT. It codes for CASSRTGVNQPQHF.

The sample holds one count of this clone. CDR3 in amino acids: CASSLSGTGTNEQFF. Here the CDR3 DNA reads TGTGCCAGCAGTTTATCGGGGACAGGGACGAATGAGCAGTTCTTC. The V and J genes are TRBV27 and TRBJ2-1; 9 bases fit TRBD1. Germline CDR1 reads MNHEY; CDR2 reads SMNVEV (reference sequence). V lost 0 bases and J lost 7; bases outside the gene matches: 4. This CDR3 has 15 residues.

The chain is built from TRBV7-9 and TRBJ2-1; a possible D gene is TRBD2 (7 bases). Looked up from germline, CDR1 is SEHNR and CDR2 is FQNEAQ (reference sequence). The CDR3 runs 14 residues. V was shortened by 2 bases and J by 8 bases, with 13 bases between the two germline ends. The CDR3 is CASSLSSGGDEQFF. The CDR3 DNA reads TGTGCCAGCAGCTTAAGTTCGGGGGGCGATGAGCAGTTCTTC.

The CDR3 region has the DNA TGTGCCACCAGCAGAGGGATCGCGGAGGAGCAGTTCTTC. Amino acid sequence: CATSRGIAEEQFF. The chain recombines TRBV15 with TRBJ2-1; D uncertain. The CDR3 sequence is 13 residues long. Germline loops: CDR1 LNHNV, CDR2 YYDKDF (reference sequence). V was clipped by 1 base and J by 10 bases, with 11 bases between them.

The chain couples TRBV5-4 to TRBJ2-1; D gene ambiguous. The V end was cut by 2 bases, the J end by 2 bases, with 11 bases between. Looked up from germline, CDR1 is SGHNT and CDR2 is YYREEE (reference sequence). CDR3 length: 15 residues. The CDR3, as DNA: TGTGCCAGCAGCTTATATGGCAGGACCTACAATGAGCAGTTCTTC. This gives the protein CASSLYGRTYNEQFF.

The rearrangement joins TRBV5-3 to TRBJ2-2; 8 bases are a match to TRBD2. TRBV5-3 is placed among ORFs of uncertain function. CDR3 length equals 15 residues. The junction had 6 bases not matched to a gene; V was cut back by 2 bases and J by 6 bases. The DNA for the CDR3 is TGTGCCAGAAGCTTATCTAGCGGGCGGTCCGGGGAGCTGTTTTTT. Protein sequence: CARSLSSGRSGELFF.

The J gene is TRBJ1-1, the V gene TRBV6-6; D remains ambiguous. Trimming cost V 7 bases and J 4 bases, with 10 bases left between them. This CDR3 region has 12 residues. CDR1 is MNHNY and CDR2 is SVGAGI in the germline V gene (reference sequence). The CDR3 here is CASKTLSTEAFF. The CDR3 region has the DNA TGTGCCAGCAAGACTCTGAGCACTGAAGCTTTCTTT.

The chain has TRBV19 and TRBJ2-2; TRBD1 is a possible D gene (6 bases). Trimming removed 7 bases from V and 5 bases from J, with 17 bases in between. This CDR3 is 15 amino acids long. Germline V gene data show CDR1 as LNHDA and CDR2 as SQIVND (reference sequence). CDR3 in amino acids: CASIIQGQWTGELFF. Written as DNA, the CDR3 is TGTGCCAGTATTATCCAGGGGCAGTGGACCGGGGAGCTGTTTTTT.

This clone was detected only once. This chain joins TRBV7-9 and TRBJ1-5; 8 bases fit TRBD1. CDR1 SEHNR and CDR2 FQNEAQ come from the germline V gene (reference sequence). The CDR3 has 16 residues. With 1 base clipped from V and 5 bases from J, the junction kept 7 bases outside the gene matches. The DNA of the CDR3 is TGTGCCAGCAGCTTAGGGCGACAGGGGCCGGATCAGCCCCAGCATTTT. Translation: CASSLGRQGPDQPQHF. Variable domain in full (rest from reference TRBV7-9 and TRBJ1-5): DTGVSQNPRHKITKRGQNVTFRCDPISEHNRLYWYRQTLGQGPEFLTYFQNEAQLEKSRLLSDRFSAERPKGSFSTLEIQRTEQGDSAMYLCASSLGRQGPDQPQHFGDGTRLSIL.

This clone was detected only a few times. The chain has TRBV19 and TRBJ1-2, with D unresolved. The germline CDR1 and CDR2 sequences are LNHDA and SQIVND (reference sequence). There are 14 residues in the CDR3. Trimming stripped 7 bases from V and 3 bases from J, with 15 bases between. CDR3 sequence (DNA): TGTGCCAGTACCCTGGGCAGGCCTTACTATGGCTACACCTTC. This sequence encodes CASTLGRPYYGYTF.